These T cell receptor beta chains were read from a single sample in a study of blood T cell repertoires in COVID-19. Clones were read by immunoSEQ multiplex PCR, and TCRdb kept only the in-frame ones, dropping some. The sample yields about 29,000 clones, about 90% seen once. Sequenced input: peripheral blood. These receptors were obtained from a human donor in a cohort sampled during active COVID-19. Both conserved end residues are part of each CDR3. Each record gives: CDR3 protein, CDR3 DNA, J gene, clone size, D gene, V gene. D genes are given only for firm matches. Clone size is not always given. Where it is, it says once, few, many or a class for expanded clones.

CDR3: CASPGAADNQPQHF
DNA: TGTGCCAGTCCCGGAGCGGCAGACAATCAGCCCCAGCATTTT
J: TRBJ1-5
size: -
D: -
V: TRBV19

CDR3: CASRGRAETQYF
DNA: TGTGCCAGCAGGGGCAGGGCGGAGACCCAGTACTTC
J: TRBJ2-5
size: -
D: -
V: TRBV28

CDR3: CASSQDTDPKETQYF
DNA: TGTGCCAGCAGCCAAGATACAGATCCCAAAGAGACCCAGTACTTC
J: TRBJ2-5
size: -
D: -
V: TRBV14

CDR3: CASSPPVTGVSPDTQYF
DNA: TGTGCCAGCAGCCCACCAGTGACAGGGGTCTCCCCAGATACGCAGTATTTT
J: TRBJ2-3
size: -
D: TRBD1
V: TRBV9

CDR3: CASTEGSTDTQYF
DNA: TGTGCCAGCACGGAGGGAAGCACAGATACGCAGTATTTT
J: TRBJ2-3
size: -
D: -
V: TRBV6-5

CDR3: CASSSTRLNTGELFF
DNA: TGTGCCAGCAGCTCAACCAGGTTGAACACCGGGGAGCTGTTTTTT
J: TRBJ2-2
size: -
D: -
V: TRBV11-1

CDR3: CASSLTGEIGELFF
DNA: TGTGCCAGCAGCTTAACAGGGGAAATCGGGGAGCTGTTTTTT
J: TRBJ2-2
size: -
D: -
V: TRBV7-3

CDR3: CASSGGQGEVGSPLHF
DNA: TGCGCCAGCAGCGGTGGACAGGGGGAGGTTGGATCACCCCTCCACTTT
J: TRBJ1-6
size: -
D: TRBD1
V: TRBV5-1

CDR3: CASSLAPRGGRYEQYF
DNA: TGTGCCAGCAGCTTAGCACCCCGCGGGGGGCGGTACGAGCAGTACTTC
J: TRBJ2-7
size: few
D: TRBD2
V: TRBV7-2

CDR3: CSVDGGYNEQFF
DNA: TGCAGCGTTGACGGAGGATACAATGAGCAGTTCTTC
J: TRBJ2-1
size: -
D: -
V: TRBV29-1

CDR3: CASSVQAGTPNNEQFF
DNA: TGTGCCAGCAGCGTCCAAGCGGGGACCCCCAACAATGAGCAGTTCTTC
J: TRBJ2-1
size: -
D: TRBD2
V: TRBV9

CDR3: CASSLDAGQRYKNIQYF
DNA: TGTGCCAGCAGCTTAGACGCGGGACAGAGGTATAAAAACATTCAGTACTTC
J: TRBJ2-4
size: -
D: -
V: TRBV7-9

CDR3: CASSYGGSPLHF
DNA: TGTGCCAGCAGCTACGGTGGTTCACCCCTCCACTTT
J: TRBJ1-6
size: -
D: -
V: TRBV3-1/TRBV3-2

CDR3: CASSPRGRRSEKLFF
DNA: TGTGCCAGCTCACCGAGAGGGAGGCGGAGTGAAAAACTGTTTTTT
J: TRBJ1-4
size: -
D: -
V: TRBV18

CDR3: CASSISGESPLHF
DNA: TGTGCCAGCAGCATCTCAGGGGAATCACCCCTCCACTTT
J: TRBJ1-6
size: -
D: -
V: TRBV7-9

CDR3: CASSDHGTGAETQYF
DNA: TGCGCCAGCAGCGATCACGGGACAGGCGCAGAGACCCAGTACTTC
J: TRBJ2-5
size: few
D: TRBD1
V: TRBV5-1

CDR3: CASSRRGGETQYF
DNA: TGTGCCAGCAGCCGGAGGGGGGGCGAGACCCAGTACTTC
J: TRBJ2-5
size: -
D: -
V: TRBV13

CDR3: CASSLASLAGATLSKNIQYF
DNA: TGTGCCAGCAGCTTAGCGTCACTAGCGGGGGCGACACTAAGCAAAAACATTCAGTACTTC
J: TRBJ2-4
size: -
D: TRBD2
V: TRBV7-2

CDR3: CASSLLTTGELFF
DNA: TGTGCCAGCAGTTTACTAACCACCGGGGAGCTGTTTTTT
J: TRBJ2-2
size: -
D: -
V: TRBV12-3/TRBV12-4

CDR3: CASSIRGGNTEAFF
DNA: TGTGCCAGTAGTATAAGGGGGGGGAACACTGAAGCTTTCTTT
J: TRBJ1-1
size: -
D: -
V: TRBV19

CDR3: CASSHTGYEIYGYTF
DNA: TGTGCCAGCAGCCATACAGGGTACGAGATCTATGGCTACACCTTC
J: TRBJ1-2
size: -
D: -
V: TRBV3-1/TRBV3-2